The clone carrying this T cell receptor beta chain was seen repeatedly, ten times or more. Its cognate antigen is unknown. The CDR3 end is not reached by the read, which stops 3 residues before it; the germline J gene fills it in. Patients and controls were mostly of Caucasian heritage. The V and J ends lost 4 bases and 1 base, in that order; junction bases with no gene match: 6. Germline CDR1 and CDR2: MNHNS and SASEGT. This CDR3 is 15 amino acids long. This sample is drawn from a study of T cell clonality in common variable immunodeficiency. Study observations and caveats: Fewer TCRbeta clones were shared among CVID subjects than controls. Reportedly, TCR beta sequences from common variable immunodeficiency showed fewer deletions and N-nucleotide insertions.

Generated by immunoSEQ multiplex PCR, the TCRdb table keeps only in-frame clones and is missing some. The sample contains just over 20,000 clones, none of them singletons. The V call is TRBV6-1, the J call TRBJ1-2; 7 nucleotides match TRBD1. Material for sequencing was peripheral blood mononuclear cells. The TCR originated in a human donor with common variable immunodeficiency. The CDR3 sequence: CASSASGGNNYGYTF. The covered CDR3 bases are TGTGCCAGCAGTGCGTCAGGGGGAAATAACTATGGC.